One sample yielded the 27 T cell receptor beta chains listed below, sequenced in a study of tissue T cells after allogeneic stem cell transplantation. Time point here: mouse harvest day 7 after allogeneic transplant. The graft held 10^6 splenic CD5+ T cells and 10^7 T-cell-depleted bone marrow cells. Clones were sequenced by immunoSEQ multiplex PCR, and TCRdb holds only the in-frame ones, with some missing. Here the sample spans about 4,200 clones, roughly 51% being singletons. Sequencing was done on a sample of lymph node tissue. Every receptor here comes from a female BALB/c mouse given C57BL/6 T cells with graft-versus-host disease after an allogeneic hematopoietic cell transplant.

As for this clone: Genes and germline are mouse. The CDR3 end is not reached by the read, which stops 1 residue before it; the germline J gene fills it in. This sequence joins TRBV3 and TRBJ2-3; possibly TRBD1 or TRBD2 for D (6 bases each). Between the trimmed V and J ends, which lost 1 base and 0 bases, there was a span of 11 bases. CDR1 and CDR2 from the germline V gene are SNHLY and FYNGKV (reference sequence). The CDR3 loop spans 16 amino acids. CDR3 bases read: TGTGCCAGCAGCTTAGGGGGGCCTGCTAGTGCAGAAACGCTGTAT. Translated: CASSLGGPASAETLY. The complete CDR3 sequence is CASSLGGPASAETLYF. Full variable domain (missing parts from reference TRBV3 and TRBJ2-3): GPKVLQIPSHQIIDMGQMVTLNCDPVSNHLYFYWYKQILGQQMEFLVNFYNGKVMEKSKLFKDQFSVERPDGSYFTLKIQPTALEDSAVYFCASSLGGPASAETLYFGSGTRLTVL.

This clone counts as medium-sized. Genes here carry mouse names. The read ends 1 residue early relative to the CDR3; the germline J gene fills the gap. The chain links TRBV15 to TRBJ2-2; the D is unclear. Trimming took 2 bases from V and 0 from J, leaving 4 bases between them. The CDR3 runs 14 residues. In germline, CDR1 is SGHND, CDR2 FRSKSL. CDR3 loop: CASSLIANTGQLYF. CDR3 DNA (partial): TGTGCCAGCAGTTTAATAGCAAACACCGGGCAGCTCTAC.

Worth noting for this clone: Genes and germline are mouse. The read stops 1 residue short of the end of the CDR3; the missing end is completed from the germline J gene. This rearrangement joins TRBV13-1 to TRBJ2-5; no firm D call. Trimming stripped 3 bases from V and 2 bases from J, with 1 base between. CDR1 is NSHNY and CDR2 is SYGAGN in the germline V gene. CDR3 length: 11 amino acids. CDR3 loop: CASSGQDTQYF. The covered CDR3 bases are TGTGCCAGCAGTGGCCAAGACACCCAGTAC.

This clone was recorded only once. Gene names are mouse gene names. The read terminates 1 residue ahead of where the CDR3 ends, so the germline J gene completes it. V gene TRBV16 combines with J gene TRBJ2-5; 7 positions agree with TRBD1. Germline assignment: CDR1 SGHSA and CDR2 FRNQAP. The CDR3 spans 14 residues. V shed 0 bases and J 4 bases; nucleotides not matched to a gene: 1. The CDR3 region is CASSLDGTEDTQYF. The DNA read from the CDR3 is TGTGCAAGCAGCTTAGACGGGACAGAAGACACCCAGTAC.

This clone was picked up a small number of times. Gene names follow the mouse nomenclature. Coverage ceases 1 residue before the CDR3 finishes, and the germline J gene fills in the end. V usage is TRBV13-2 and J usage is TRBJ2-5; 8 bases agree with TRBD1. Germline V CDR1 and CDR2: NNHNN, SYGAGS (reference sequence). Unmatched junction bases numbered 4, after V lost 5 bases and J lost 8 bases. The CDR3 loop spans 12 amino acids. CDR3 region: CASGGQGGTQYF. The covered CDR3 bases are TGTGCCAGCGGCGGACAGGGAGGCACCCAGTAC.

On this clone: Genes here carry mouse names. Read sequence stops 1 residue before the CDR3 end, and the germline J gene provides the missing end. The chain is built from TRBV26 and TRBJ1-3; D gene ambiguous. V was pared by 4 bases and J by 0 bases, with 7 bases between. The germline CDR1 and CDR2 sequences are KGHPV and FQNQEV (reference sequence). The CDR3 runs to 14 residues. CDR3 DNA (partial): TGTGCCAGCAGTCGAGGGATTTCTGGAAATACGCTCTAT. Protein sequence: CASSRGISGNTLY. The full CDR3 is CASSRGISGNTLYF.

On this clone itself: Mouse gene names apply. The CDR3 is cut off 1 residue early in the read; its end comes from the germline J gene. V is TRBV26 and J is TRBJ2-4; D is uncertain. V was pared by 5 bases and J by 0 bases, with 6 bases between. This CDR3 has 13 residues. Germline CDR1 KGHPV, CDR2 FQNQEV (reference sequence). CDR3 region: CASSGGSQNTLYF. The CDR3 DNA, read in part, is TGTGCCAGCAGTGGAGGTAGTCAAAACACCTTGTAC.

This clone has only one observation. Gene and germline names: mouse. The read ends 1 residue before the CDR3 terminus; that terminus is restored from the germline J gene. This sequence joins TRBV14 and TRBJ1-3; D remains ambiguous. Looked up from germline, CDR1 is SGHDT and CDR2 is FRDEAV. The CDR3 covers 13 residues. V lost 2 bases and J lost 0, with 3 bases in between. The CDR3: CASSFDSGNTLYF. CDR3 DNA, as far as it was read: TGTGCCAGCAGTTTTGATTCTGGAAATACGCTCTAT.

Concerning this clone: These gene names are mouse names. The read ends 1 residue early relative to the CDR3; the germline J gene fills the gap. The chain is built from TRBV17 and TRBJ1-2; D is perhaps TRBD1 (6 bases). CDR3 size: 14 residues. CDR1 is MNHDT, CDR2 YYDKIL, per germline. V dropped 2 bases and J dropped 0 bases, with 7 bases sitting between them. CDR3 protein: CASSRRGANSDYTF. The DNA read from the CDR3 is TGTGCTAGCAGTAGAAGGGGGGCAAACTCCGACTACACC.

Of note for this clone: Mouse names are used for the genes. The sequenced fragment ends 1 residue before the CDR3 boundary, so the rest is inferred from the germline J gene. The chain links TRBV26 to TRBJ1-4; TRBD1 matches 8 bases. The germline CDR1 and CDR2 sequences are KGHPV and FQNQEV (reference sequence). There are 15 residues in the CDR3. The ends lost 3 bases at V and 4 bases at J; junction bases unmatched: 4. CDR3: CASSLGQGGNERLFF. The CDR3 DNA, read in part, is TGTGCCAGCAGTCTCGGACAGGGAGGCAACGAAAGATTATTT.

This clone was found a few times. The genes are named according to mouse. The read finishes 1 residue shy of the CDR3 end, and the germline J gene is used to complete it. The chain recombines TRBV26 with TRBJ1-5; the D is unclear. Looked up from germline, CDR1 is KGHPV and CDR2 is FQNQEV (reference sequence). The CDR3 contains 13 residues. Trimming stripped 4 bases from V and 3 bases from J, with 7 bases between. CDR3 sequence reads: CASSRNSNQAPLF. Partial CDR3 DNA: TGTGCCAGCAGTCGGAATTCCAACCAGGCTCCGCTT.

This clone was observed a handful of times. Gene names are the mouse ones. The CDR3 goes on 1 residue after the read ends, and that part is filled in from the germline J gene. The chain joins TRBV19 to TRBJ2-7, with TRBD2 matching 9 bases. This CDR3 is 14 amino acids long. From germline, CDR1 is FNHDT and CDR2 SITEND (reference sequence). Trimming removed 2 bases from V and 3 bases from J; junction bases left unmatched: 3. CDR3 region: CASSIDWGLYEQYF. Incomplete CDR3 DNA: TGTGCCAGCAGTATTGACTGGGGGCTCTATGAACAGTAC.

Concerning this clone: Gene names are the mouse ones. The read is 1 residue too short to cover the CDR3 end, so that end is filled in from the germline J gene. The chain recombines TRBV26 with TRBJ1-2; D is unresolved. Per germline, CDR1 KGHPV and CDR2 FQNQEV (reference sequence). V lost 0 bases and J lost 0, with 5 bases in between. This CDR3 is built from 14 residues. CDR3 amino acids: CASSLSWANSDYTF. CDR3 DNA (partial): TGTGCCAGCAGTCTGTCGTGGGCAAACTCCGACTACACC.

This clone was seen only once. Each gene name is a mouse one. The read finishes 1 residue shy of the CDR3 end, and the germline J gene is used to complete it. V is TRBV26 and J is TRBJ1-3, with D possibly being TRBD1 (6 bases). The CDR3 spans 14 residues. Trimming took 4 bases from V and 3 from J, leaving 10 bases between them. Germline CDR1 KGHPV, CDR2 FQNQEV (reference sequence). CDR3 DNA, as far as it was read: TGTGCCAGCAGTCCCCGCAGGGGTGGAAATACGCTCTAT. It specifies CASSPRRGGNTLY. Given in full, the CDR3 is CASSPRRGGNTLYF.

This clone was observed a handful of times. These gene names are mouse names. With the read ending 1 residue before the CDR3 end, the germline J gene is used to fill in that end. This chain uses TRBV19 with TRBJ2-7; D ambiguous. With 4 bases removed from V and 7 bases from J, the gap between germline ends came to 9 bases. Germline V gene lookup returns CDR1 FNHDT and CDR2 SITEND (reference sequence). The CDR3 extends over 11 amino acids. The CDR3 is CASSPGEEQYF. The sequenced part of the CDR3 DNA is TGTGCCAGCAGTCCGGGTGAGGAACAGTAC.

With respect to this clone: Germline and genes here are mouse. Coverage ceases 1 residue before the CDR3 finishes, and the germline J gene fills in the end. The chain has TRBV3 and TRBJ2-5, with 7 bases matching TRBD1. The length of the CDR3 is 13 residues. Germline CDR1 and CDR2: SNHLY and FYNGKV (reference sequence). The V segment lost 4 bases and the J segment 4 bases; nucleotides outside the gene matches: 2. CDR3 DNA, as far as it was read: TGTGCCAGCAGCTCGACAGGGAAAGACACCCAGTAC. It specifies CASSSTGKDTQY. The complete CDR3 sequence is CASSSTGKDTQYF.

In regard to this clone: Genes and germline come from the mouse. The read halts 1 residue ahead of the CDR3 end, with the missing end drawn from the germline J gene. Other nucleotide sequences in the sample specify the same CDR3. The rearrangement uses TRBV2 and TRBJ1-1; TRBD1 might be the D (5 bases). The CDR3 length is 13 residues. Germline-derived CDR1 and CDR2 are LGHNA and YSYQKL. Trimming pared 0 bases from V and 3 bases from J, leaving 5 bases between. This CDR3 reads CASSQDRDTEVFF. The covered CDR3 bases are TGTGCCAGCAGCCAAGACAGGGACACAGAAGTCTTC.

Worth noting for this clone: Gene labels here are mouse ones. The CDR3 end is not reached by the read, which stops 1 residue before it; the germline J gene fills it in. The V and J genes are TRBV2 and TRBJ2-7, with 8 bases fitting TRBD2. The germline gives CDR1 LGHNA, CDR2 YSYQKL. This CDR3 has 15 residues. J gave up 4 bases and V 0 bases, and 5 bases lay outside the gene matches. CDR3 bases read: TGTGCCAGCAGCCAAGACTGGGGGGCCTCATATGAACAGTAC. Residues: CASSQDWGASYEQY. The complete CDR3 reads CASSQDWGASYEQYF.

As concerns this clone: The gene names given are mouse names. The read terminates 1 residue before the CDR3 end, so the remaining end is supplied by the germline J gene. The chain uses TRBV26 and TRBJ2-4, with no clear D. Germline CDR1 reads KGHPV; CDR2 reads FQNQEV (reference sequence). V dropped 1 base and J dropped 4 bases, with 6 bases sitting between them. The CDR3 runs to 13 residues. CDR3 DNA, as far as it was read: TGTGCCAGCAGTCTGTTTCGGGAAAACACCTTGTAC. Its protein is CASSLFRENTLY. The full CDR3 is CASSLFRENTLYF.

About this clone itself: The genes and germline here are from mouse. Read sequence stops 1 residue before the CDR3 end, and the germline J gene provides the missing end. This chain uses TRBV19 with TRBJ1-1; D is uncertain. The CDR3 spans 12 residues. Germline CDR1 is FNHDT and CDR2 is SITEND (reference sequence). V was cut by 0 bases and J by 10 bases, with 10 bases left in between. The sequenced CDR3 bases are TGTGCCAGCAGTATAGCTAGGGCGGGAGTCTTC. Residues: CASSIARAGVF. Given in full, the CDR3 is CASSIARAGVFF.

For this clone: Mouse germline and gene names are used. The read gets to within 1 residue of the CDR3 end, and the germline J gene fills in the rest. The chain combines TRBV13-2 with TRBJ2-7; the D gene is possibly TRBD2 (5 bases). Germline lookup yields CDR1 NNHNN and CDR2 SYGAGS (reference sequence). The CDR3 runs to 15 residues. Trimming stripped 1 base from V and 0 bases from J, with 11 bases between. This chain's CDR3 is CASGDLTELSYEQYF. The CDR3 bases that were read are TGTGCCAGCGGTGATCTGACTGAGCTCTCCTATGAACAGTAC.

Worth noting for this clone: Gene names are the mouse ones. The read is 1 residue too short to cover the CDR3 end, so that end is filled in from the germline J gene. The rearrangement joins TRBV3 to TRBJ2-1, with D possibly being TRBD1 (5 bases). V dropped 2 bases and J dropped 7 bases, with 9 bases sitting between them. This CDR3 is built from 13 residues. Looked up from germline, CDR1 is SNHLY and CDR2 is FYNGKV (reference sequence). Partial CDR3 DNA: TGTGCCAGCAGCTTAAGGGGAGGGGCTGAGCAGTTC. Amino acids: CASSLRGGAEQF. The CDR3 in full is CASSLRGGAEQFF.

A few counts support this clone. Germline and genes here are mouse. The read falls 1 residue short of the CDR3 end, and the missing part is taken from the germline J gene. The chain is built from TRBV14 and TRBJ2-1; D might be TRBD1 (5 bases). The length of the CDR3 is 14 residues. CDR1 is SGHDT and CDR2 is FRDEAV in the germline V gene. The V end was cut by 5 bases, the J end by 1 base, with 10 bases between. CDR3 DNA (partial): TGTGCCAGCAGCCCCGCAGGGAACTATGCTGAGCAGTTC. This sequence encodes CASSPAGNYAEQF. The full CDR3 sequence reads CASSPAGNYAEQFF.

With regard to this clone: The genes are named according to mouse. The read ends 1 residue early relative to the CDR3; the germline J gene fills the gap. The chain uses TRBV26 and TRBJ1-2; 7 bases map to TRBD1. V gave up 2 bases and J gave up 6 bases; unmatched junction bases: 3. In germline, CDR1 is KGHPV, CDR2 FQNQEV (reference sequence). CDR3 length equals 13 residues. Incomplete CDR3 DNA: TGTGCCAGCAGTCTGACAGGGGAGGCCGACTACACC. The encoded protein is CASSLTGEADYT. From start to end, the CDR3 is CASSLTGEADYTF.

Of note for this clone: These gene names are mouse names. The read ends 1 residue early relative to the CDR3; the germline J gene fills the gap. This sequence joins TRBV26 and TRBJ1-5; unclear D gene. This CDR3 comprises 14 residues. Germline CDR1 is KGHPV and CDR2 is FQNQEV (reference sequence). The ends were cut back, 7 bases at V and 0 bases at J, with 10 bases in the middle. CDR3 loop: CASTPQYNNQAPLF. The covered CDR3 bases are TGTGCCAGCACTCCACAGTATAACAACCAGGCTCCGCTT.

The table lists this clone with a few counts. These gene names are mouse names. The read falls 1 residue short of the CDR3 end, and the missing part is taken from the germline J gene. V gene TRBV26 combines with J gene TRBJ1-3; D remains ambiguous. The V gene's germline CDR1 is KGHPV and CDR2 FQNQEV (reference sequence). V lost 3 bases and J lost 0, with 6 bases in between. The CDR3 contains 14 residues. Incomplete CDR3 DNA: TGTGCCAGCAGTCTATGGGATTCTGGAAATACGCTCTAT. As protein: CASSLWDSGNTLY. The CDR3, in full, reads CASSLWDSGNTLYF.

For this clone: Mouse gene names and germline throughout. The CDR3 end is not reached by the read, which stops 1 residue before it; the germline J gene fills it in. The chain has TRBV19 and TRBJ2-3, with 12 bases lining up with TRBD2. The V segment lost 1 base and the J segment 3 bases; nucleotides outside the gene matches: 9. CDR1 is FNHDT, CDR2 SITEND, per germline (reference sequence). CDR3 length equals 18 residues. CDR3 sequence reads: CASSIWDWGAQRAETLYF. CDR3 DNA, as far as it was read: TGTGCCAGCAGTATATGGGACTGGGGGGCGCAAAGGGCAGAAACGCTGTAT.